Listed below are T cell receptor beta chains from one sample, sequenced in a study of OX40 agonist ivuxolimab in advanced cancers. TCRdb keeps only in-frame clones here, not all; method: immunoSEQ multiplex PCR. The sample has more than 60,000 clones; roughly 85% are singletons. The source was CD4+ or CD8+ T cells sorted from blood, collected in a trial of the OX40 agonist ivuxolimab. The receptors derive from an adult with an advanced solid tumor such as melanoma, head and neck, liver or kidney cancer. The CDR3 runs from the conserved cysteine through the conserved F or W. Fields, in order: J gene, V gene, D gene, CDR3 length, clone size, CDR3 DNA, CDR3 protein. The D gene is left open where the match is weak. Rows may omit the clone size; those that give it use once, few, many or a size class.

>TRBJ1-1|TRBV14|NA|16|NA
TGTGCCAGCAGCCAAGAATCTAACAGGGTGAACACTGAAGCTTTCTTT
CASSQESNRVNTEAFF
>TRBJ2-1|TRBV6-7|NA|17|once
TGTGCCAGCAGTTATATGGTAGCGGAGAGCTCCTACAATGAGCAGTTCTTC
CASSYMVAESSYNEQFF
>TRBJ1-5|TRBV7-9|TRBD1|16|NA
TGTGCCAGCAGCCTAGGGACAGGCACTTCAAATCAGCCCCAGCATTTT
CASSLGTGTSNQPQHF
>TRBJ2-5|TRBV25-1|NA|15|NA
TGTGCCAGCAGTGACAGGACCGAGATTCAAGAGACCCAGTACTTC
CASSDRTEIQETQYF
>TRBJ2-3|TRBV21-1|NA|18|NA
TGTGCCAGCAGCAAAATGGTCAGGCTAGCGGGGGGCACAGATACGCAGTATTTT
CASSKMVRLAGGTDTQYF
>TRBJ2-7|TRBV5-5|TRBD2|16|NA
TGTGCCAGCAGCGTGGCTGGGACTAGCGGGGGGTATGAGCAGTACTTC
CASSVAGTSGGYEQYF
>TRBJ2-7|TRBV9|NA|15|NA
TGTGCCAGCAGCGTAGAACCAGTGACATACTACGAGCAGTACTTC
CASSVEPVTYYEQYF
>TRBJ2-7|TRBV5-1|NA|14|NA
TGCGCCAGCAGGTTATCCAGCGGGTACTACGAGCAGTACTTC
CASRLSSGYYEQYF
>TRBJ2-1|TRBV4-1|TRBD1|15|few
TGCGCCAGCAGCCTAGGGGACAGGGGTAGCGATGAGCAGTTCTTC
CASSLGDRGSDEQFF
>TRBJ2-7|TRBV28|TRBD1|16|NA
TGTGCCAGCAGTCCAGCCGGGACAGGGAGAACCTACGAGCAGTACTTC
CASSPAGTGRTYEQYF
>TRBJ2-6|TRBV19|NA|15|NA
TGTGCCAGTAGTATAATCCTATCTGGGGCCAACGTCCTGACTTTC
CASSIILSGANVLTF
>TRBJ2-7|TRBV9|TRBD1|16|NA
TGTGCCAGCAGCCTGCCTCTAGGGACAGGGACCTTAGAGCAGTACTTC
CASSLPLGTGTLEQYF
>TRBJ2-2|TRBV27|NA|14|NA
TGTGCCAGCAGTTTATCGTCGGGAAACGGGGAGCTGTTTTTT
CASSLSSGNGELFF
>TRBJ2-1|TRBV7-7|TRBD2|19|NA
TGTGCTAGCAGCTTAGAGGCTAGCGGGAGGGAGAATTCCTACAATGAGCAGTTCTTC
CASSLEASGRENSYNEQFF